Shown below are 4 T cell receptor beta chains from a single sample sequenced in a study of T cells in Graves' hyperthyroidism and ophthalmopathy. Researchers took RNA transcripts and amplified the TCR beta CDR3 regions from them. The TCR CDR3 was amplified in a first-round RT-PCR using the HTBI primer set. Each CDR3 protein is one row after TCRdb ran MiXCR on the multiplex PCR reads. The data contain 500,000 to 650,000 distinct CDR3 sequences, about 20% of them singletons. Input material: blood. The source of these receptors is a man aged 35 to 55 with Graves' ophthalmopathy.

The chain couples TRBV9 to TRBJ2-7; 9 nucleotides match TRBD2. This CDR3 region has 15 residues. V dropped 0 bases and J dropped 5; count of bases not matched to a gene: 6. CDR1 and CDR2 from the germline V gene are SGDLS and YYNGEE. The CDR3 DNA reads TGTGCCAGCAGCGTAGGAGGCGGGAGGGCCGACGAGCAGTACTTC. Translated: CASSVGGGRADEQYF.

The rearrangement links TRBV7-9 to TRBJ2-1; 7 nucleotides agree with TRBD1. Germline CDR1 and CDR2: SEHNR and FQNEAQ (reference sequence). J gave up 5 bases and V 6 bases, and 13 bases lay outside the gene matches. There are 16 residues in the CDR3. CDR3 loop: CASRPDRPTSNNEQFF. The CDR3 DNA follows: TGTGCCAGCAGACCGGACAGGCCGACGTCAAACAATGAGCAGTTCTTC.

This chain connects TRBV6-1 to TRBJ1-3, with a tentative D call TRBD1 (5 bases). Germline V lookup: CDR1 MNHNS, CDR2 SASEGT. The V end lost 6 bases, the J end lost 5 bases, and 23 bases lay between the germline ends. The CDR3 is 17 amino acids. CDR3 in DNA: TGTGCCAGCAGCCACGGGGGGGGACGAAGGGGACGAAACACCATATATTTT. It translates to CASSHGGGRRGRNTIYF.

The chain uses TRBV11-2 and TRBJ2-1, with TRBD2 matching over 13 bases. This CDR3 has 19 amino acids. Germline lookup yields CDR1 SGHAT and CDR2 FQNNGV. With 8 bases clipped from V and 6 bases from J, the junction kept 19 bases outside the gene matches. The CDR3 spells CASGYPPTGTSGMFNEQFF. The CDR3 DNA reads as TGTGCCAGCGGATACCCCCCTACCGGGACTAGCGGGATGTTCAATGAGCAGTTCTTC. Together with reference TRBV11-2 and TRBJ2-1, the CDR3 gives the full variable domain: EAGVAQSPRYKIIEKRQSVAFWCNPISGHATLYWYQQILGQGPKLLIQFQNNGVVDDSQLPKDRFSAERLKGVDSTLKIQPAKLEDSAVYLCASGYPPTGTSGMFNEQFFGPGTRLTVL.